This TCR beta chain was captured by sequencing in a study of cytomegalovirus exposure and HLA in healthy donors. Study findings and constraints: The records held CMV serostatus as the only immune exposure information. The authors later found HLA-associated TCR beta chains more clonally expanded than equally common others.

The sample holds a few counts of this clone. The antigen is unknown. Trimming took 7 bases from V and 6 from J, leaving 13 bases between them. In germline, CDR1 is ENHRY, CDR2 SYGVKD. This CDR3 is 13 amino acids long. Primers for the PCR totalled 60 Vbeta and 13 Jbeta. The table came from immunoSEQ multiplex PCR; TCRdb's copy has only in-frame clones and leaves some out. The sample shows about 120,000 clones, roughly a tenth of them seen only once. The TCR comes from a woman under 30 in good health and CMV-seropositive. Sequencing input: PBMCs. J is TRBJ2-1 and V is TRBV10-3; maybe TRBD1 (5 bases). The CDR3 region has the DNA TGTGCCATCAAGGGGTCGGACGGCAATGAGCAGTTCTTC. Encoded protein: CAIKGSDGNEQFF.